This T cell receptor beta chain appears in the sequencing data of a study of a mutant IDH1 vaccine in newly diagnosed glioma. Study-level background: At week 35 came visit V12, and visit V13 followed at week 47.

This clone was counted a few times. The antigen remains undetermined. Time point defined: week 47, end of study. The study gave 300 ug of mutant IDH1 20-mer peptide per vaccine dose, with topical imiquimod. This CDR3 contains 17 residues. Trimming stripped 2 bases from V and 3 bases from J, with 16 bases between. Germline V gives CDR1 MGHRA, CDR2 YSYEKL. Here immunoSEQ multiplex PCR was the method, and the copy in TCRdb shows in-frame clones only, minus some. The data hold fewer than 85,000 clones, with 80% to 90% observed a single time. This sequence originates from a man in his forties with glioma. V usage is TRBV4-1 and J usage is TRBJ1-4; D possibly corresponds to TRBD1 (5 bases). This specimen consisted of PBMCs, obtained from a glioma patient whose treatment included an IDH1 peptide vaccine. CDR3 DNA sequence: TGCGCCAGCAGCCAACAACCGGGGGAAAATCCTAATGAAAAACTGTTTTTT. The encoded protein is CASSQQPGENPNEKLFF.